The 7 T cell receptor beta chains in this list originate from one sample, sequenced in a study of blood T cell repertoires in COVID-19. Assay used: immunoSEQ multiplex PCR; TCRdb lists only in-frame clones, some missing. The data hold 300,000 to 400,000 clones, with roughly 87% observed a single time. Sequencing input: peripheral blood. All receptors come from a man aged 30-40 years with COVID-19, enrolled during active disease.

This clone is a singleton in its sample. The chain links TRBV11-1 to TRBJ2-1; 8 nucleotides align to TRBD1. The CDR3 loop spans 15 amino acids. Germline loops: CDR1 SGHAT, CDR2 FQDESV (reference sequence). V shed 3 bases, J shed 7 bases, and the junction held 8 bases outside the gene matches. CDR3 loop: CASSFYGQGGNEQFF. The CDR3 DNA is TGTGCCAGCAGCTTTTACGGACAGGGTGGGAATGAGCAGTTCTTC.

V usage is TRBV25-1 and J usage is TRBJ2-3, with D perhaps TRBD2 (5 bases). The germline V gene has CDR1 MGHDK and CDR2 SYGVNS. The CDR3 totals 14 residues. The V gene lost 3 bases and the J gene lost 1 base, with 8 bases spanning the gap. CDR3 DNA sequence: TGTGCCAGCAGTGAGAACGGGGGCACAGATACGCAGTATTTT. This translates into CASSENGGTDTQYF. Drawing the rest from reference TRBV25-1 and TRBJ2-3, the complete variable domain is EADIYQTPRYLVIGTGKKITLECSQTMGHDKMYWYQQDPGMELHLIHYSYGVNSTEKGDLSSESTVSRIRTEHFPLTLESARPSHTSQYLCASSENGGTDTQYFGPGTRLTVL.

The V gene is TRBV27, the J gene TRBJ2-4; 9 bases align to TRBD2. The CDR3 covers 16 residues. In germline, CDR1 is MNHEY, CDR2 SMNVEV (reference sequence). V trimming: 1 base; J trimming: 2 bases; junction bases outside the gene matches: 3. In DNA, the CDR3 is TGTGCCAGCAGTTTATTAGCGGGGGCAACCAAAAACATTCAGTACTTC. This sequence encodes CASSLLAGATKNIQYF.

The CDR3 DNA reads as TGTGCCAGCTGTACTAGGACAGGGGAGAATGGCTACACCTTC. Protein: CASCTRTGENGYTF. The V and J genes are TRBV28 and TRBJ1-2; TRBD1 aligns across 9 bases. CDR1 and CDR2 from the germline V gene are MDHEN and SYDVKM. The V segment lost 8 bases and the J segment 6 bases; nucleotides outside the gene matches: 10. CDR3 length: 14 amino acids.

The genes are TRBV7-2 and TRBJ2-1, with D unresolved. Trimming took 3 bases from V and 4 from J, leaving 10 bases between them. CDR3 length equals 14 residues. Germline assignment: CDR1 SGHTA and CDR2 FQGNSA. As DNA, the CDR3 is TGTGCCAGCAGCTTTGAGCATCAATACAATGAGCAGTTCTTC. This translates into CASSFEHQYNEQFF.

This clone was counted a few times. The V and J genes are TRBV6-5 and TRBJ1-1; D unresolved. This CDR3 is built from 14 residues. Trimming took 0 bases from V and 2 from J, leaving 7 bases between them. Per the germline V gene, CDR1 is MNHEY and CDR2 is SVGAGI. For the CDR3, the DNA is TGTGCCAGCAGTTACTCGAGAGGAAACACTGAAGCTTTCTTT. Amino acid sequence: CASSYSRGNTEAFF.

This chain uses TRBV11-1 with TRBJ2-6; the D gene is possibly TRBD1 (5 bases). This CDR3 region has 15 residues. Between the trimmed V and J ends, which lost 1 base and 2 bases, there was a span of 6 bases. The germline gives CDR1 SGHAT, CDR2 FQDESV (reference sequence). In nucleotides, the CDR3 is TGTGCCAGCAGCTTAGTCAGGGCTGGGGCCAACGTCCTGACTTTC. This translates into CASSLVRAGANVLTF.